Shown below are 27 T cell receptor beta chains from a single sample sequenced in a study of shared clonotypes between healthy human individuals. TCRdb's copy holds only in-frame clones and misses some; the assay was immunoSEQ multiplex PCR. The sample lists about 1 million clones; about 80% were seen once. The sequencing sample was made of memory CD4+ T cells sorted from blood. Subset given: CD45RA-negative fraction. These receptors came from a man aged 18 to 29 in good health.

This chain connects TRBV5-4 to TRBJ2-1; D remains unclear. Trimming removed 1 base at V and 4 bases at J, with 12 bases between. Germline values: CDR1 SGHNT, CDR2 YYREEE (reference sequence). The CDR3 is 15 amino acids. CDR3 loop: CASSLLKSTYNEQFF. In nucleotides, the CDR3 is TGTGCCAGCAGCTTGCTAAAGTCCACGTACAATGAGCAGTTCTTC. The full variable domain, rest sourced from reference TRBV5-4 and TRBJ2-1, is ETGVTQSPTHLIKTRGQQVTLRCSSQSGHNTVSWYQQALGQGPQFIFQYYREEENGRGNFPPRFSGLQFPNYSSELNVNALELDDSALYLCASSLLKSTYNEQFFGPGTRLTVL.

The chain has TRBV7-2 and TRBJ2-2; D ambiguous. Trimming removed 2 bases at V and 9 bases at J, with 10 bases between. Per germline, CDR1 SGHTA and CDR2 FQGNSA. The CDR3 has 13 amino acids. CDR3 loop: CASSLLLGRELFF. The CDR3 nucleotides read TGTGCCAGCAGCTTACTTCTGGGCCGGGAGCTGTTTTTT.

The V call is TRBV10-3, the J call TRBJ1-4; D is possibly TRBD1 (5 bases). CDR1 and CDR2 from the germline V gene are ENHRY and SYGVKD. The CDR3 sequence is 13 residues long. V was cut by 7 bases and J by 5 bases, with 11 bases left in between. CDR3 coding DNA: TGTGCCATCATGGCAGGGCCCAATGAAAAACTGTTTTTT. As protein: CAIMAGPNEKLFF.

The rearrangement uses TRBV2 and TRBJ1-1; 11 bases are shared with TRBD1. The CDR3 totals 15 residues. V trimming: 6 bases; J trimming: 6 bases; junction bases outside the gene matches: 9. CDR1 and CDR2 (germline): SNHLY, FYNNEI. The CDR3 region is CASSVLDRGRAEAFF. The CDR3 DNA reads as TGTGCCAGCAGCGTTCTGGACAGGGGGCGGGCTGAAGCTTTCTTT.

This rearrangement joins TRBV5-1 to TRBJ1-4; D is unresolved. Germline V gene sequence: CDR1 SGHRS, CDR2 YFSETQ. Trimming removed 0 bases at V and 14 bases at J, with 14 bases between. This CDR3 has 13 amino acids. The CDR3 reads CASSLAARERLFF. The DNA of the CDR3 is TGCGCCAGCAGCTTGGCCGCGAGGGAGAGGCTGTTTTTT.

This chain uses TRBV19 with TRBJ2-7, with 9 nucleotides matching TRBD1. The CDR3 runs 16 residues. CDR1 LNHDA and CDR2 SQIVND come from the germline V gene (reference sequence). The trim removed 5 bases at V and 1 base at J, leaving 9 bases unmatched. In DNA, the CDR3 is TGTGCCAGTAGTGCCTTAGGGACAGGGAGGTCCTACGAGCAGTACTTC. Encoded protein: CASSALGTGRSYEQYF.

The chain combines TRBV18 with TRBJ2-5, with D possibly matching TRBD1 (5 bases). Trimming removed 5 bases from V and 4 bases from J, with 11 bases in between. CDR1 and CDR2 from the germline V gene are KGHSH and LQKENI. CDR3 length: 13 amino acids. The CDR3 loop is CASSGQGRETQYF. The CDR3 nucleotides are TGTGCCAGCTCAGGCCAGGGAAGAGAGACCCAGTACTTC. The full variable domain, in which reference TRBV18 and TRBJ2-5 provide the parts outside the CDR3, is NAGVMQNPRHLVRRRGQEARLRCSPMKGHSHVYWYRQLPEEGLKFMVYLQKENIIDESGMPKERFSAEFPKEGPSILRIQQVVRGDSAAYFCASSGQGRETQYFGPGTRLLVL.

The chain couples TRBV6-5 to TRBJ1-6; D unclear. Germline CDR1 and CDR2: MNHEY and SVGAGI. This CDR3 is 14 amino acids long. Deletions cut 6 bases from V and 5 bases from J, with 11 bases between. CDR3 residues: CASSPQRDNSPLHF. CDR3 DNA sequence: TGTGCCAGCAGCCCGCAGAGGGATAATTCACCCCTCCACTTT.

The rearrangement links TRBV6-9 to TRBJ2-7; 9 nucleotides match TRBD1. The J segment lost 5 bases and the V segment lost 7 bases, leaving 6 bases of the junction unmatched. Germline values: CDR1 MNHGY, CDR2 SVAAGI. The CDR3 contains 13 residues. In DNA, the CDR3 is TGTGCCAGCAACGGGAACAGGGGGCACGAGCAGTACTTC. Translation: CASNGNRGHEQYF.

Regarding this clone: Sequence at one end of the junction differs from germline and may be a read error. The chain links TRBV6-6 to TRBJ2-2, with no clear D. The CDR3 extends over 11 amino acids. Germline V lookup: CDR1 MNHNY, CDR2 SVGAGI (reference sequence). This chain's CDR3 is CASSNNGELFF. The CDR3 nucleotides read TGTGCCAGCAGCAACAACGGGGAGCTGTTTTTT.

CDR3 nucleotide sequence: TGTGCCAGCAGTCACCAAAGGGGCGGGGAGCTGTTTTTT. Amino acids: CASSHQRGGELFF. This chain links TRBV6-6 with TRBJ2-2; perhaps TRBD1 as D (5 bases). The CDR3 spans 13 residues. CDR1 and CDR2 (germline): MNHNY, SVGAGI (reference sequence). The V end was cut by 5 bases, the J end by 7 bases, with 11 bases between.

The gene calls are TRBV5-1 and TRBJ1-2; D may be TRBD1 (5 bases). This CDR3 comprises 14 residues. CDR1 and CDR2 (germline): SGHRS, YFSETQ. The V end was cut by 5 bases, the J end by 2 bases, with 13 bases between. In DNA, the CDR3 is TGCGCCAGCAGTGGGGGGGATGCGAACTATGGCTACACCTTC. Translation gives CASSGGDANYGYTF.

This chain joins TRBV19 and TRBJ2-5, with 11 bases aligning to TRBD2. V trimming: 1 base; J trimming: 1 base; junction bases outside the gene matches: 5. The CDR3 contains 17 residues. The germline CDR1 and CDR2 sequences are LNHDA and SQIVND (reference sequence). The CDR3 DNA reads as TGTGCCAGTAGTATAGGTGGGACTAGCGGAGCCCAAGAGACCCAGTACTTC. Amino acid sequence: CASSIGGTSGAQETQYF.

V usage is TRBV11-2 and J usage is TRBJ2-1, with D perhaps matching TRBD2 (6 bases). V lost 2 bases to trimming and J lost 0 bases, with 11 bases between them. The CDR3 runs to 16 residues. Germline V CDR1 and CDR2: SGHAT, FQNNGV. The CDR3 nucleotides are TGTGCCAGCAGCTTAACGGGGGTTAGCTCCTACAATGAGCAGTTCTTC. Amino acids: CASSLTGVSSYNEQFF.

The gene calls are TRBV30 and TRBJ1-5, with 8 nucleotides matching TRBD1. From germline, CDR1 is GTSNPN and CDR2 SVGIG (reference sequence). CDR3 length equals 13 residues. V gave up 3 bases and J gave up 5 bases; unmatched junction bases: 3. The CDR3 sequence: CAWSRTGYQPQHF. DNA of the CDR3: TGTGCCTGGAGCCGGACAGGGTATCAGCCCCAGCATTTT.

This clone was recorded a few times. This chain joins TRBV4-1 and TRBJ1-1, with a tentative D call TRBD1 (5 bases). The germline V and J ends were trimmed by 6 bases and 5 bases, with 19 bases remaining between them. Germline values: CDR1 MGHRA, CDR2 YSYEKL. The CDR3 loop spans 15 amino acids. CDR3 protein: CASRNNLGVGTEAFF. The CDR3 DNA reads as TGCGCCAGCAGGAACAATCTGGGGGTTGGGACTGAAGCTTTCTTT.

Regarding this clone: Other DNA sequences from this sample encode an identical CDR3 as well. The CDR3 nucleotides are TGCGCCAGCAGCTTGGGAGGGAAAACTGAAGCTTTCTTT. Residues: CASSLGGKTEAFF. This sequence joins TRBV5-1 and TRBJ1-1, with D unresolved. V was trimmed by 0 bases and J by 5 bases, leaving 8 bases between them. The CDR3 covers 13 residues. CDR1 is SGHRS, CDR2 YFSETQ, per germline.

This sequence joins TRBV18 and TRBJ2-1; 14 nucleotides agree with TRBD2. This CDR3 is 20 amino acids long. CDR1 and CDR2 from the germline V gene are KGHSH and LQKENI. V lost 3 bases to trimming and J lost 2 bases; unmatched junction nucleotides: 12. The CDR3 coding sequence is TGTGCCAGCTCACCCCGGACCGGGACTAGCGGGAGAGGGCCCTACAATGAGCAGTTCTTC. It codes for CASSPRTGTSGRGPYNEQFF.

This chain joins TRBV27 and TRBJ2-1; D uncertain. There are 13 residues in the CDR3. The germline V gene has CDR1 MNHEY and CDR2 SMNVEV (reference sequence). Trimming stripped 5 bases from V and 5 bases from J, with 10 bases between. For the CDR3, the DNA is TGTGCCAGCAGTCTAAAGGGAAACAATGAGCAGTTCTTC. Amino acid sequence: CASSLKGNNEQFF.

This rearrangement joins TRBV6-1 to TRBJ1-4; D may be TRBD1 (5 bases). V lost 3 bases, J lost 8 bases, and 13 bases lay in between. CDR1 is MNHNS, CDR2 SASEGT, per germline. The CDR3 has 14 amino acids. CDR3 DNA: TGTGCCAGCAGTGACGCACGGCGGGGCGAAAAACTGTTTTTT. This sequence encodes CASSDARRGEKLFF.

CDR3 sequence: CASYPHGTGVYEQYF. For the CDR3, the DNA is TGTGCCAGCTATCCCCATGGGACAGGCGTCTACGAGCAGTACTTC. The gene calls are TRBV6-5 and TRBJ2-7; the match to TRBD1 covers 8 bases. Germline-derived CDR1 and CDR2 are MNHEY and SVGAGI. This CDR3 has 15 amino acids. V shed 8 bases and J 3 bases; nucleotides not matched to a gene: 12.

This clone was detected only a few times. The CDR3 DNA reads TGTGCCAGCAGCCAAATGAGTTGGGGGACTGAAGCTTTCTTT. Protein: CASSQMSWGTEAFF. V is TRBV14 and J is TRBJ1-1; possible D gene TRBD1, 5 bases. The CDR3 sequence is 14 residues long. V shed 2 bases and J shed 5 bases, with 12 bases lying between them. The V gene's germline CDR1 is SGHDN and CDR2 FVKESK.

The gene calls are TRBV30 and TRBJ2-5; 10 bases map to TRBD2. The germline V gene has CDR1 GTSNPN and CDR2 SVGIG (reference sequence). Germline trimming cut 2 bases from V and 5 bases from J; bases unmatched to any gene: 5. This CDR3 has 14 residues. CDR3 bases: TGTGCCTGGAGTCAAGCGGGAGGGTTGGAGACCCAGTACTTC. Encoded protein: CAWSQAGGLETQYF.

J is TRBJ2-5 and V is TRBV7-8; 8 bases are shared with TRBD1. Germline CDR1 is SGHVS and CDR2 is FQNEAQ. The CDR3 spans 15 residues. The junction had 9 bases not matched to a gene; V was cut back by 5 bases and J by 4 bases. The CDR3 region is CASSPRDRRGETQYF. The CDR3 DNA is TGTGCCAGCAGCCCCCGGGACAGGAGGGGAGAGACCCAGTACTTC.

This clone was observed once. The chain combines TRBV5-1 with TRBJ2-1, with TRBD1 matching over 7 bases. CDR3 size: 13 residues. Germline V lookup: CDR1 SGHRS, CDR2 YFSETQ. The V segment lost 5 bases and the J segment 8 bases; nucleotides outside the gene matches: 7. The CDR3 protein is CASRPTTGDEQFF. DNA for the CDR3: TGCGCCAGCAGACCGACTACAGGGGATGAGCAGTTCTTC.

This rearrangement joins TRBV14 to TRBJ1-2, with a weak D call TRBD1 (6 bases). Trimming stripped 4 bases from V and 4 bases from J, with 22 bases between. Germline V gene sequence: CDR1 SGHDN, CDR2 FVKESK. The CDR3 is 17 amino acids. Here the CDR3 DNA reads TGTGCCAGCAGCCCCGGCGGGGTGACAGGCAACCTCTATGGCTACACCTTC. The encoded protein is CASSPGGVTGNLYGYTF.

The chain is built from TRBV19 and TRBJ1-6; TRBD1 is a possible D gene (5 bases). The CDR3 extends over 16 amino acids. CDR1 is LNHDA and CDR2 is SQIVND in the germline V gene (reference sequence). V lost 5 bases and J 5 bases, leaving 16 bases between the germline ends. CDR3 coding DNA: TGTGCCAGTAGTTTCCCCCGGGACGCAGATAATTCACCCCTCCACTTT. Amino acid sequence: CASSFPRDADNSPLHF.